This is a list of T cell receptor beta chains from one sample in a study of long-term antiretroviral therapy in people with HIV. Sequenced by immunoSEQ multiplex PCR; TCRdb stores in-frame clones only, minus some. The data contain under 30,000 clones, 80% of them seen just once; the ten biggest clones take up 7.3%. The sequencing used unsorted PBMCs, collected 0.3 years after starting antiretroviral therapy. The origin of the receptors is a man in his forties or fifties with HIV. Each CDR3 is given with its conserved first and last residue. The order of the fields is clone size, D gene, J gene, V gene, CDR3 protein, CDR3 DNA. A D gene is named only where the DNA matches it firmly. Clone size is not always given. Where it is, it says once, few, many or a class for expanded clones.

NA	NA	TRBJ1-2	TRBV6-6	CASSLGPGRDRGGYTF	TGTGCCAGCAGTTTAGGCCCAGGGCGAGATAGGGGGGGCTACACCTTC
NA	NA	TRBJ2-7	TRBV29-1	CSVGDGGGTRSYEQYF	TGCAGCGTTGGAGATGGGGGGGGGACACGGTCCTACGAGCAGTACTTC
NA	NA	TRBJ2-5	TRBV18	CASSPPVRETQYF	TGTGCCAGCTCACCACCGGTCCGAGAGACCCAGTACTTC
NA	NA	TRBJ2-5	TRBV7-6	CASSLWSRKETQYF	TGTGCCAGCAGCTTATGGTCCCGAAAAGAGACCCAGTACTTC
NA	TRBD2	TRBJ2-1	TRBV19	CASSSQATSGPLNEQFF	TGTGCCAGTAGCTCACAGGCGACTAGCGGGCCATTGAATGAGCAGTTCTTC
NA	NA	TRBJ2-3	TRBV7-9	CASSLGRGRDTQYF	TGTGCCAGCAGCTTGGGCAGGGGACGTGATACGCAGTATTTT
once	TRBD1	TRBJ1-2	TRBV2	CASSPGQGGGVGYTF	TGTGCCAGCAGCCCCGGACAGGGAGGAGGGGTTGGCTACACCTTC
few	NA	TRBJ2-7	TRBV4-2	CASSQDRYAYEQYF	TGTGCCAGCAGCCAAGACAGGTATGCCTACGAGCAGTACTTC
NA	TRBD1	TRBJ2-7	TRBV5-4	CASSWGGQGAYEQYF	TGTGCCAGCAGCTGGGGAGGACAGGGGGCTTACGAGCAGTACTTC
NA	TRBD2	TRBJ2-5	TRBV5-1	CASSPGLAGGETQYF	TGCGCCAGCAGCCCCGGACTAGCGGGAGGAGAGACCCAGTACTTC
NA	TRBD1	TRBJ2-6	TRBV5-6	CATVKQGAGANVLTF	TGTGCCACCGTCAAGCAGGGGGCAGGGGCCAACGTCCTGACTTTC
NA	NA	TRBJ1-2	TRBV7-2	CASSLGPGLGYGYTF	TGTGCCAGCAGCTTAGGTCCAGGGTTAGGCTATGGCTACACCTTC
once	NA	TRBJ2-4	TRBV4-3	CASSQGVGLAKNIQYF	TGCGCCAGCAGCCAAGGCGTCGGGCTAGCCAAAAACATTCAGTACTTC
once	NA	TRBJ1-3	TRBV7-8	CASSLEGIGISGNTIYF	TGTGCCAGCAGCTTAGAAGGGATAGGGATATCTGGAAACACCATATATTTT
once	NA	TRBJ1-6	TRBV28	CASSLLRGSYNSPLHF	TGTGCCAGCAGTTTATTGAGGGGATCCTATAATTCACCCCTCCACTTT
NA	TRBD1	TRBJ2-2	TRBV7-2	CASSSQGLRNTGELFF	TGTGCCAGCAGCTCACAGGGGCTAAGGAACACCGGGGAGCTGTTTTTT
NA	TRBD2	TRBJ2-1	TRBV14	CASSSGTYNEQFF	TGTGCCAGCAGTAGCGGGACATACAATGAGCAGTTCTTC
NA	NA	TRBJ1-2	TRBV7-2	CASSLAHDRIQYGYTF	TGTGCCAGCAGCTTAGCACACGACAGGATCCAATATGGCTACACCTTC
NA	NA	TRBJ2-7	TRBV4-1	CASSPLSGGPYEQYF	TGCGCCAGCAGCCCCCTGTCGGGGGGCCCCTACGAGCAGTACTTC